A selection of T cell receptor beta chains follows, all from one sample in a study of blood T cells in healthy people across ages. MiXCR, applied by TCRdb to the 5' RACE reads, yields one record per CDR3 protein. Of 1,800,000 or so distinct CDR3 sequences listed, roughly two fifths were seen once; the top ten hold 23%. Sequencing input: blood. The receptors come from a human donor in good health. CDR3s include the opening cysteine and the closing phenylalanine or tryptophan. Each record gives: D gene, J gene, clone size, V gene, CDR3 DNA, CDR3 protein. D genes are given only for firm matches. Clone size is shown for a subset of rows, as once, few, many or a class of expanded clone.

d_call: TRBD1; j_call: TRBJ1-1; clone_size: .; v_call: TRBV29-1; cdr3_nt: TGCAGCGTACATTACAGGGGGGCGAACACTGAAGCTTTCTTT; cdr3_aa: CSVHYRGANTEAFF
d_call: TRBD1; j_call: TRBJ1-2; clone_size: .; v_call: TRBV7-8; cdr3_nt: TGTGCCAGCAGCGAGCTCAGGGGGGGCTATGGCTACACCTTC; cdr3_aa: CASSELRGGYGYTF
d_call: .; j_call: TRBJ2-7; clone_size: .; v_call: TRBV7-2; cdr3_nt: TGTGCCAGCAGCTTAGTAAGCAGCCTCACCTACGAGCAGTACTTC; cdr3_aa: CASSLVSSLTYEQYF
d_call: TRBD2; j_call: TRBJ2-1; clone_size: .; v_call: TRBV9; cdr3_nt: TGTGCCAGCAGCGGACTAGCGAGGGTATCCTACAATGAGCAGTTCTTC; cdr3_aa: CASSGLARVSYNEQFF
d_call: TRBD1; j_call: TRBJ1-1; clone_size: .; v_call: TRBV6-4; cdr3_nt: TGTGCCAGCAAGACAGGGGAGGAGGGTGAAGCTTTCTTT; cdr3_aa: CASKTGEEGEAFF
d_call: .; j_call: TRBJ1-2; clone_size: .; v_call: TRBV5-1; cdr3_nt: TGCGCCAGCAGCTTGGCCGGGGAGCCACCAAGGAACTATGGCTACACCTTC; cdr3_aa: CASSLAGEPPRNYGYTF
d_call: .; j_call: TRBJ2-1; clone_size: few; v_call: TRBV7-9; cdr3_nt: TGTGCCAGCAGCTTGTGGGGGCGCTGGGATGAGCAGTTCTTC; cdr3_aa: CASSLWGRWDEQFF
d_call: .; j_call: TRBJ1-4; clone_size: .; v_call: TRBV7-8; cdr3_nt: TGTGCCAGCAGCCGCAGTACAACTAATGAAAAACTGTTTTTT; cdr3_aa: CASSRSTTNEKLFF
d_call: TRBD1; j_call: TRBJ2-7; clone_size: few; v_call: TRBV5-1; cdr3_nt: TGCGCCAGCAGCCCGGAGGACAGGAGCCCGTACGAGCAGTACTTC; cdr3_aa: CASSPEDRSPYEQYF
d_call: .; j_call: TRBJ2-1; clone_size: few; v_call: TRBV5-5; cdr3_nt: TGTGCCAGCAGCTCCTGGGACCACTACAATGAGCAGTTCTTC; cdr3_aa: CASSSWDHYNEQFF
d_call: .; j_call: TRBJ2-1; clone_size: .; v_call: TRBV4-3; cdr3_nt: TGCGCCAGCAGCCCTGAGGCGAGGGCGATGGACCATGAGCAGTTCTTC; cdr3_aa: CASSPEARAMDHEQFF
d_call: .; j_call: TRBJ2-3; clone_size: .; v_call: TRBV6-5; cdr3_nt: TGTGCCAGCAGTTCGATCGGACCCACAGATACGCAGTATTTT; cdr3_aa: CASSSIGPTDTQYF
d_call: .; j_call: TRBJ2-5; clone_size: .; v_call: TRBV6-5; cdr3_nt: TGTGCCAGCAGTCGGGACTTCAGCGGGGAGACCCAGTACTTC; cdr3_aa: CASSRDFSGETQYF
d_call: TRBD2; j_call: TRBJ2-7; clone_size: .; v_call: TRBV6-1; cdr3_nt: TGTGCCAGCAGTGATTCCGGACTAGCGGGGGGCTACGAGCAGTACTTC; cdr3_aa: CASSDSGLAGGYEQYF
d_call: TRBD2; j_call: TRBJ2-7; clone_size: .; v_call: TRBV5-1; cdr3_nt: TGCGCCAGCAGCCCGGGTCCGGGACTAGCGGGGGGGAGCTCCTACGAGCAGTACTTC; cdr3_aa: CASSPGPGLAGGSSYEQYF
d_call: TRBD1; j_call: TRBJ2-5; clone_size: few; v_call: TRBV20-1; cdr3_nt: TGTAGTGCTCCCGGGACAGGGAATCGGGAGACCCAGTACTTC; cdr3_aa: CSAPGTGNRETQYF
d_call: .; j_call: TRBJ1-1; clone_size: .; v_call: TRBV6-6; cdr3_nt: TGTGCCAGCACCCCCTCGAGGGCTTTCGGCACTGAAGCTTTCTTT; cdr3_aa: CASTPSRAFGTEAFF
d_call: .; j_call: TRBJ2-5; clone_size: .; v_call: TRBV12-3/TRBV12-4; cdr3_nt: TGTGCCAGCAGTTTAACGCGGGGTGGAACCCAGTACTTC; cdr3_aa: CASSLTRGGTQYF
d_call: .; j_call: TRBJ1-5; clone_size: .; v_call: TRBV10-3; cdr3_nt: TGTGCCATCAGTGAGTATCTGGATTATCAGCCCCAGCATTTT; cdr3_aa: CAISEYLDYQPQHF
d_call: TRBD2; j_call: TRBJ2-7; clone_size: .; v_call: TRBV11-2; cdr3_nt: TGTGCCAGCAGTGTCGGACTAGCCTACGAGCAGTACTTC; cdr3_aa: CASSVGLAYEQYF
d_call: .; j_call: TRBJ2-7; clone_size: .; v_call: TRBV3-1; cdr3_nt: TGTGCCAGCAGCCAATGGGGAAGGGAAGGTTACGAGCAGTACTTC; cdr3_aa: CASSQWGREGYEQYF